One sample yielded the 32 T cell receptor beta chains listed below, sequenced in a study of blood T cell repertoires in COVID-19. TCRdb keeps only in-frame clones here, not all; method: immunoSEQ multiplex PCR. The data hold about 82,000 clones, with under 80% observed a single time. The sequenced sample was peripheral blood. The receptors come from a man in his 60s with COVID-19, enrolled during active disease.

This clone was seen more than once but under ten times. The genes are TRBV6-2 or TRBV6-3 and TRBJ1-5, with a tentative D call TRBD1 (6 bases). Germline CDR1 is MNHEY and CDR2 is SVGEGT. The ends were cut back, 0 bases at V and 1 base at J, with 13 bases in the middle. CDR3 size: 17 residues. The DNA of the CDR3 is TGTGCCAGCAGTTACTCGAAGGGGGAGGGGAGCAATCAGCCCCAGCATTTT. Its protein product is CASSYSKGEGSNQPQHF.

The chain joins TRBV19 to TRBJ1-1; weak D call: TRBD1 (6 bases). Germline lookup yields CDR1 LNHDA and CDR2 SQIVND (reference sequence). V dropped 6 bases and J dropped 2 bases, with 16 bases sitting between them. The CDR3 totals 15 residues. Written as DNA, the CDR3 is TGTGCCAGTAGAGGACAGTTCAGGCGAAACACTGAAGCTTTCTTT. It translates to CASRGQFRRNTEAFF. Supplemented by reference TRBV19 and TRBJ1-1, the full variable domain reads DGGITQSPKYLFRKEGQNVTLSCEQNLNHDAMYWYRQDPGQGLRLIYYSQIVNDFQKGDIAEGYSVSREKKESFPLTVTSAQKNPTAFYLCASRGQFRRNTEAFFGQGTRLTVV.

J is TRBJ2-6 and V is TRBV3-1 (or the pseudogene TRBV3-2); TRBD2 might be the D (5 bases). CDR1 is LGHDT and CDR2 is YNNKEL in the germline V gene (reference sequence). Trimming removed 3 bases from V and 2 bases from J, with 23 bases in between. This CDR3 contains 20 residues. In nucleotides, the CDR3 is TGTGCCAGCAGCCACGAATCCAATCGGGGTACCCTGACTGGGGCCAACGTCCTGACTTTC. Translating it yields CASSHESNRGTLTGANVLTF.

The genes are TRBV9 and TRBJ2-7; 9 nucleotides line up with TRBD1. The V and J ends lost 0 bases and 4 bases, in that order; junction bases with no gene match: 5. This CDR3 is built from 15 residues. Germline CDR1 and CDR2: SGDLS and YYNGEE. As DNA, the CDR3 is TGTGCCAGCAGCGTAGAAGGGACAGGGTCTTACGAGCAGTACTTC. This sequence encodes CASSVEGTGSYEQYF.

The CDR3 loop is CASSASGFQEKLFF. The CDR3, as DNA: TGTGCCAGCAGCGCCTCAGGGTTTCAGGAAAAACTGTTTTTT. This chain connects TRBV9 to TRBJ1-4; TRBD1 might be the D (5 bases). Germline CDR1 SGDLS, CDR2 YYNGEE. Trimming removed 3 bases from V and 8 bases from J, with 14 bases in between. The CDR3 contains 14 residues.

This clone appeared once. The rearrangement links TRBV10-3 to TRBJ1-1, with a possible D match to TRBD1 (5 bases). Germline lookup yields CDR1 ENHRY and CDR2 SYGVKD. Trimming cost V 5 bases and J 0 bases, with 10 bases left between them. The CDR3 is made up of 14 amino acids. As DNA, the CDR3 is TGTGCCATCAGTAGGGGACTCTTGAACACTGAAGCTTTCTTT. Translation: CAISRGLLNTEAFF.

The V call is TRBV7-9, the J call TRBJ2-3; possible D gene TRBD2, 7 bases. Per germline, CDR1 SEHNR and CDR2 FQNEAQ (reference sequence). This CDR3 region has 16 residues. The V end was cut by 2 bases, the J end by 0 bases, with 12 bases between. CDR3 protein: CASSLFGGTSTDTQYF. The CDR3 nucleotides are TGTGCCAGCAGCTTATTCGGGGGGACAAGCACAGATACGCAGTATTTT.

CDR3 coding DNA: TGCAGTGCAACAATCACAGATACGCAGTATTTT. This gives the protein CSATITDTQYF. The V gene is TRBV20-1, the J gene TRBJ2-3; D gene ambiguous. Looked up from germline, CDR1 is DFQATT and CDR2 is SNEGSKA (reference sequence). The CDR3 contains 11 residues. V was shortened by 6 bases and J by 2 bases, with 6 bases between the two germline ends.

The rearrangement joins TRBV5-6 to TRBJ2-1; D is unclear. V was trimmed by 1 base and J by 9 bases, leaving 8 bases between them. The germline V gene encodes CDR1 SGHDT and CDR2 YYEEEE. The CDR3 spans 12 residues. CDR3 in amino acids: CASSLSVLEQFF. CDR3 DNA sequence: TGTGCCAGCAGCTTGTCGGTTCTTGAGCAGTTCTTC. Using reference TRBV5-6 and TRBJ2-1 for the parts outside the CDR3, the full variable domain is DAGVTQSPTHLIKTRGQQVTLRCSPKSGHDTVSWYQQALGQGPQFIFQYYEEEERQRGNFPDRFSGHQFPNYSSELNVNALLLGDSALYLCASSLSVLEQFFGPGTRLTVL.

The chain recombines TRBV18 with TRBJ2-5; 8 nucleotides align to TRBD2. Per the germline V gene, CDR1 is KGHSH and CDR2 is LQKENI. Trimming took 2 bases from V and 5 from J; bases not matched to a gene: 4. The CDR3 length is 14 residues. CDR3 DNA: TGTGCCAGCTCACCAAGCGGGGGCAGGGAGACCCAGTACTTC. As protein: CASSPSGGRETQYF.

CDR3 sequence reads: CASSPEPLLAAPSYNEQFF. The CDR3 coding sequence is TGTGCCAGCTCACCAGAGCCCCTACTAGCGGCTCCCTCCTACAATGAGCAGTTCTTC. The rearrangement uses TRBV18 and TRBJ2-1, with 8 bases lining up with TRBD2. The CDR3 is 19 amino acids. V lost 2 bases, J lost 0 bases, and 12 bases stayed unmatched. Germline CDR1 KGHSH, CDR2 LQKENI.

This clone was detected only once. The J gene is TRBJ1-1, the V gene TRBV11-2; tentatively, D is TRBD1 (5 bases). The germline V gene encodes CDR1 SGHAT and CDR2 FQNNGV. The CDR3 runs 13 residues. Between the trimmed V and J ends, which lost 3 bases and 4 bases, there was a span of 9 bases. The CDR3 spells CASSFSGFTEAFF. CDR3 nucleotides: TGTGCCAGCAGCTTTTCAGGGTTCACTGAAGCTTTCTTT.

This chain joins TRBV6-5 and TRBJ2-7, with a tentative D call TRBD2 (6 bases). V was shortened by 5 bases and J by 6 bases, with 11 bases between the two germline ends. Germline CDR1 and CDR2: MNHEY and SVGAGI. CDR3 length: 12 residues. As DNA, the CDR3 is TGTGCCAGCAGTACGGAGGGATTCGAGCAGTACTTC. Its translation is CASSTEGFEQYF.

The chain is built from TRBV19 and TRBJ2-7; 8 nucleotides agree with TRBD1. Germline V gene lookup returns CDR1 LNHDA and CDR2 SQIVND (reference sequence). This CDR3 is built from 15 residues. V dropped 6 bases and J dropped 3; count of bases not matched to a gene: 10. DNA for the CDR3: TGTGCCAGTAGCGCCCTTTGGGACAGGTACTACGAGCAGTACTTC. Its translation is CASSALWDRYYEQYF.

The V call is TRBV10-3, the J call TRBJ2-1; TRBD1 matches at 8 bases. With 10 bases clipped from V and 6 bases from J, the junction kept 17 bases outside the gene matches. This CDR3 spans 16 amino acids. Germline V gives CDR1 ENHRY, CDR2 SYGVKD. Here the CDR3 reads CATQTRAQGAVNEQFF. The DNA of the CDR3 is TGTGCCACCCAGACTCGGGCGCAGGGGGCTGTCAATGAGCAGTTCTTC.

The chain carries TRBV5-1 and TRBJ2-7; 11 positions agree with TRBD2. J lost 5 bases, V lost 2 bases, and 21 bases had no gene match. Germline V gene sequence: CDR1 SGHRS, CDR2 YFSETQ. The CDR3 extends over 20 amino acids. The CDR3, as DNA: TGCGCCAGCAGCTTTTTGTCACAGGGGGCACTAGCGGGGGCTGGCAACGAGCAGTACTTC. Its translation: CASSFLSQGALAGAGNEQYF.

This clone was recorded only once. This chain links TRBV5-1 with TRBJ1-4, with TRBD1 matching 8 bases. The ends lost 3 bases at V and 17 bases at J; junction bases unmatched: 9. The CDR3 extends over 12 amino acids. Germline V CDR1 and CDR2: SGHRS, YFSETQ. CDR3 in amino acids: CASSSESGQGFF. CDR3 nucleotide sequence: TGCGCCAGCAGCTCGGAGTCTGGACAGGGATTTTTT.

This chain joins TRBV12-3 or TRBV12-4 and TRBJ2-1; 9 bases fit TRBD1. This CDR3 region has 13 residues. With 3 bases clipped from V and 8 bases from J, the junction kept 2 bases outside the gene matches. CDR3 sequence reads: CASSLDRGDEQFF. DNA of the CDR3: TGTGCCAGCAGTTTGGACAGGGGCGATGAGCAGTTCTTC.

The chain employs TRBV19 and TRBJ2-3; 7 bases are a match to TRBD2. There are 16 residues in the CDR3. The J segment lost 0 bases and the V segment lost 6 bases, leaving 9 bases of the junction unmatched. Germline V lookup: CDR1 LNHDA, CDR2 SQIVND (reference sequence). CDR3 DNA sequence: TGTGCCAGTAGGGCCGAGCGGGACTTTAGCACAGATACGCAGTATTTT. Its protein is CASRAERDFSTDTQYF.

In nucleotides, the CDR3 is TGTGCCAGCAGTGAAATGACAGGGATACCCGGGGAGCTGTTTTTT. Translating gives CASSEMTGIPGELFF. The gene calls are TRBV2 and TRBJ2-2; 7 nucleotides line up with TRBD1. Trimming removed 2 bases from V and 6 bases from J; junction bases left unmatched: 6. This CDR3 spans 15 amino acids. Per the germline V gene, CDR1 is SNHLY and CDR2 is FYNNEI.

This clone was detected only a few times. The chain combines TRBV11-3 with TRBJ1-4, with 9 bases that match TRBD1. V lost 3 bases to trimming and J lost 11 bases; unmatched junction nucleotides: 10. Germline V gene data show CDR1 as SGHNT and CDR2 as YENEEA. CDR3 size: 15 residues. CDR3 residues: CASSFGTGQGRKLFF. In DNA form, the CDR3 reads TGTGCCAGCAGCTTCGGAACGGGACAGGGCAGGAAACTGTTTTTT.

This chain joins TRBV15 and TRBJ2-7; 7 nucleotides match TRBD1. This CDR3 is 13 amino acids long. CDR1 LNHNV and CDR2 YYDKDF come from the germline V gene (reference sequence). Trimming took 4 bases from V and 4 from J; bases not matched to a gene: 4. The CDR3 protein is CATSIRTGYEQYF. CDR3 in DNA: TGTGCCACCAGCATACGGACAGGTTACGAGCAGTACTTC. Drawing the rest from reference TRBV15 and TRBJ2-7, the complete variable domain is DAMVIQNPRYQVTQFGKPVTLSCSQTLNHNVMYWYQQKSSQAPKLLFHYYDKDFNNEADTPDNFQSRRPNTSFCFLDIRSPGLGDTAMYLCATSIRTGYEQYFGPGTRLTVT.

This clone was recorded many times. The rearrangement links TRBV6-5 to TRBJ1-1; 7 bases are a match to TRBD1. CDR1 and CDR2 from the germline V gene are MNHEY and SVGAGI. Trimming removed 8 bases from V and 9 bases from J; junction bases left unmatched: 15. The CDR3 is 14 amino acids. The CDR3 region is CASDQSSRGSKAFF. The CDR3 coding sequence is TGTGCCAGCGATCAATCATCCAGGGGGAGCAAAGCTTTCTTT.

The chain uses TRBV2 and TRBJ2-2, with TRBD2 as a possible D gene (5 bases). Germline-derived CDR1 and CDR2 are SNHLY and FYNNEI. The CDR3 contains 17 residues. V lost 6 bases, J lost 0 bases, and 17 bases lay in between. The CDR3 nucleotides read TGTGCCAGCAGCGAGGGCAGTTTCCTCGCGAACACCGGGGAGCTGTTTTTT. Its translation: CASSEGSFLANTGELFF.

Only a few counts were recorded for this clone. The chain recombines TRBV7-9 with TRBJ2-7; D uncertain. The CDR3 spans 12 residues. From germline, CDR1 is SEHNR and CDR2 FQNEAQ (reference sequence). Trimming took off 11 bases at V and 1 base at J, with 12 bases between the two ends. The CDR3 bases are TGTGCCTTGGGCGACGGTTCCTACGAGCAGTACTTC. The encoded protein is CALGDGSYEQYF.

CDR3 region: CATSREGGNEKLFF. The CDR3, as DNA: TGTGCCACCAGCAGAGAAGGAGGGAATGAAAAACTGTTTTTT. This chain uses TRBV15 with TRBJ1-4; no clear D gene. From germline, CDR1 is LNHNV and CDR2 YYDKDF (reference sequence). The CDR3 is 14 amino acids. Trimming removed 0 bases from V and 5 bases from J, with 7 bases in between. Drawing the rest from reference TRBV15 and TRBJ1-4, the complete variable domain is DAMVIQNPRYQVTQFGKPVTLSCSQTLNHNVMYWYQQKSSQAPKLLFHYYDKDFNNEADTPDNFQSRRPNTSFCFLDIRSPGLGDTAMYLCATSREGGNEKLFFGSGTQLSVL.

The chain recombines TRBV29-1 with TRBJ2-2, with unresolved D. The V and J ends lost 4 bases and 6 bases respectively, with 9 bases between them. The CDR3 is 12 amino acids. Germline values: CDR1 SQVTM, CDR2 ANQGSEA. CDR3 sequence: CSVGAPPGELFF. The CDR3 bases are TGCAGCGTTGGGGCGCCCCCCGGGGAGCTGTTTTTT.

This chain uses TRBV29-1 with TRBJ1-1, with a tentative D call TRBD1 (6 bases). Between the trimmed V and J ends, which lost 7 bases and 4 bases, there was a span of 16 bases. The CDR3 has 13 amino acids. Germline V gene data show CDR1 as SQVTM and CDR2 as ANQGSEA. This chain's CDR3 is CSGVEGVGTEAFF. The CDR3 bases are TGCAGCGGCGTCGAGGGGGTAGGCACTGAAGCTTTCTTT.

V gene TRBV6-1 combines with J gene TRBJ1-4; the D gene is possibly TRBD1 (5 bases). From germline, CDR1 is MNHNS and CDR2 SASEGT. Trimming stripped 3 bases from V and 7 bases from J, with 9 bases between. The CDR3 totals 13 residues. The CDR3 is CASSDVRGEKLFF. The CDR3 DNA reads as TGTGCCAGCAGTGATGTTAGGGGTGAAAAACTGTTTTTT.

This clone was counted a few times. V usage is TRBV19 and J usage is TRBJ2-1, with 7 bases matching TRBD1. Looked up from germline, CDR1 is LNHDA and CDR2 is SQIVND (reference sequence). This CDR3 has 15 amino acids. V shed 7 bases and J 0 bases; nucleotides not matched to a gene: 6. The CDR3 bases are TGTGCCAGTACTGCGGACAGGAGCTCCTACAATGAGCAGTTCTTC. This encodes CASTADRSSYNEQFF.

To note about this clone: This sample includes further DNA sequences coding for the same CDR3. This chain uses TRBV7-8 with TRBJ1-2; the D gene is possibly TRBD1 (5 bases). Trimming took 1 base from V and 6 from J, leaving 6 bases between them. The germline gives CDR1 SGHVS, CDR2 FQNEAQ. The CDR3 is made up of 12 amino acids. CDR3 loop: CASSLVGDGYTF. In nucleotides, the CDR3 is TGTGCCAGCAGCTTAGTAGGGGATGGCTACACCTTC.

Note on this clone: Other DNA sequences within the sample encode an identical CDR3. The J gene is TRBJ2-1, the V gene TRBV7-2, with 9 bases aligning to TRBD2. V trimming: 6 bases; J trimming: 4 bases; junction bases outside the gene matches: 4. There are 14 residues in the CDR3. Germline CDR1 SGHTA, CDR2 FQGNSA. The CDR3 protein is CASSRLAGYNEQFF. The DNA of the CDR3 is TGTGCCAGCAGTCGTCTAGCGGGGTACAATGAGCAGTTCTTC.